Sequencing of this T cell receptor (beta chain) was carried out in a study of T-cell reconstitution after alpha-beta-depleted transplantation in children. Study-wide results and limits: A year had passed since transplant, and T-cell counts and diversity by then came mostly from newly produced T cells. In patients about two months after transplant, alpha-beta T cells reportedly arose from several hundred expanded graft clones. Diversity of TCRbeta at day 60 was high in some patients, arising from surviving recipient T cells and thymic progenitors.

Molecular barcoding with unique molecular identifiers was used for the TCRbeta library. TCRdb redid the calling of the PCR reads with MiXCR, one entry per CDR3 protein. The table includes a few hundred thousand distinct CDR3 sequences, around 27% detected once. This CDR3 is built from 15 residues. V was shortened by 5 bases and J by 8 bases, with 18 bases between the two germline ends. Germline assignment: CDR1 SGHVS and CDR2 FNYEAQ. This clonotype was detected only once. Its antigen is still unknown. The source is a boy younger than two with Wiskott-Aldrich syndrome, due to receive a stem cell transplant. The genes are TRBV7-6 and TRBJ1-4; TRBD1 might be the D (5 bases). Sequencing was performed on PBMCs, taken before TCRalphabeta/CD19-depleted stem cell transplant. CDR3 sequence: CASSPGAAWDEKLFF. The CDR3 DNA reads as TGTGCCAGCAGCCCCGGGGCCGCCTGGGACGAAAAACTGTTTTTT.